This section outlines one T cell receptor beta chain sequence together with its context. Antigen: not known. V lost 3 bases, J lost 7 bases, and 8 bases stayed unmatched. The V gene's germline CDR1 is SGHNT and CDR2 YYREEE (reference sequence). The CDR3 length is 14 residues. The table came from immunoSEQ multiplex PCR; TCRdb's copy has only in-frame clones and leaves some out. In the table there are about 110,000 clones, around nine tenths of which are singletons. The record originates from a study of OX40 agonist ivuxolimab in advanced cancers. As for the study in general: The dose-escalation cohort had hepatocellular carcinoma, melanoma, renal cell or head and neck cancer.

Findings and limits, study-wide: Among T cells, CD8+ cells averaged more expanded clones than CD4+ cells. With doses of 0.1 to 3.0 mg/kg, CD4+ and CD8+ blood T cells had undergone clonal expansion by week 6. The work left the antigen specificity of expanded peripheral T cells undetermined.

The chain combines TRBV5-4 with TRBJ2-7, with TRBD1 matching 9 bases. This sample comprised CD4+ or CD8+ T cells sorted from blood, obtained in a trial of the OX40 agonist ivuxolimab. This receptor was taken from an adult with an advanced solid tumor such as melanoma, head and neck, liver or kidney cancer. Here the CDR3 reads CASSSKQGAREQYF. The DNA of the CDR3 is TGTGCCAGCAGCTCAAAACAGGGGGCTAGGGAGCAGTACTTC.